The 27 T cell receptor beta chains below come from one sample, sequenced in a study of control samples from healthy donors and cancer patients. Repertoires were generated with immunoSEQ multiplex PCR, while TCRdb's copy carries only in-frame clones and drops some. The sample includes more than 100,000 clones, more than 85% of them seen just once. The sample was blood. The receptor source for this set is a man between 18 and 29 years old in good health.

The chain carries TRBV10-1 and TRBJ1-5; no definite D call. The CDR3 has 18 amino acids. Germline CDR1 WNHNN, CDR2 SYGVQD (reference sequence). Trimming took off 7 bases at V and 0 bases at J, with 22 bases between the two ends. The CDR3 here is CASNIRLPEIYSNQPQHF. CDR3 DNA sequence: TGCGCCAGCAATATTCGACTGCCCGAAATATATAGCAATCAGCCCCAGCATTTT.

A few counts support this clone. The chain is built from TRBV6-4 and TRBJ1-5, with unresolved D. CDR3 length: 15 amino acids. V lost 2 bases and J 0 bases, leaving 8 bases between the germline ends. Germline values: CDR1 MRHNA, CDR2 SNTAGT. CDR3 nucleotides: TGTGCCAGCAGTGACGAGGCGTATAGCAATCAGCCCCAGCATTTT. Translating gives CASSDEAYSNQPQHF.

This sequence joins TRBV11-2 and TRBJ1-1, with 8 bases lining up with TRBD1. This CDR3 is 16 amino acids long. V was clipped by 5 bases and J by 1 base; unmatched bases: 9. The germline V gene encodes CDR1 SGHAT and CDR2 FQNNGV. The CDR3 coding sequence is TGTGCCAGCAGCCCCACAGGGGGGGGAAGGAACACTGAAGCTTTCTTT. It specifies CASSPTGGGRNTEAFF.

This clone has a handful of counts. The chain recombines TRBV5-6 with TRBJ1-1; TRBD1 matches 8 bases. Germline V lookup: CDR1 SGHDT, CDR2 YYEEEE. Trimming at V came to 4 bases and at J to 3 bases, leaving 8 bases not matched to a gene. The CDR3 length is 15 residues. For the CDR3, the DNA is TGTGCCAGCAGCGGCTCTAGGACAGGGTACACTGAAGCTTTCTTT. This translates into CASSGSRTGYTEAFF.

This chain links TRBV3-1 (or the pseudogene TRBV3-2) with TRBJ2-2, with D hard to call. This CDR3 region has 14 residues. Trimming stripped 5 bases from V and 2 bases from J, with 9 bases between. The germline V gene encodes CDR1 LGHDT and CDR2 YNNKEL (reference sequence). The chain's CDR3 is CASSSELNTGELFF. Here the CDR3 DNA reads TGTGCCAGCAGCTCAGAATTAAACACCGGGGAGCTGTTTTTT.

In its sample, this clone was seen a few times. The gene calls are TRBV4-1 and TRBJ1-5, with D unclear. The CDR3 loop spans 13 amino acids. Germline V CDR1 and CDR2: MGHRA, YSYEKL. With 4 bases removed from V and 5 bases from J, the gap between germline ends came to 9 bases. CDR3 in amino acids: CASSLTAYQPQHF. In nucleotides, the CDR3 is TGCGCCAGCAGCCTTACCGCGTATCAGCCCCAGCATTTT.

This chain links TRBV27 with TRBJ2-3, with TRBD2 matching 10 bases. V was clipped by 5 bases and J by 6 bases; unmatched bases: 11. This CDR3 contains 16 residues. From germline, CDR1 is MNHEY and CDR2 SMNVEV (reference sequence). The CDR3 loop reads CASSPLFSGGWDTQYF. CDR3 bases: TGTGCCAGCAGTCCGCTCTTTAGCGGGGGGTGGGATACGCAGTATTTT.

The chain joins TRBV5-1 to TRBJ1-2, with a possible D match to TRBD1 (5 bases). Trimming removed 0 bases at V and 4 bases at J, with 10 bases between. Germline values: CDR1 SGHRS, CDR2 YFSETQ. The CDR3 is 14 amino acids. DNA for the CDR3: TGCGCCAGCAGCTTGGCCGGGACTTTCTATGGCTACACCTTC. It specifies CASSLAGTFYGYTF.

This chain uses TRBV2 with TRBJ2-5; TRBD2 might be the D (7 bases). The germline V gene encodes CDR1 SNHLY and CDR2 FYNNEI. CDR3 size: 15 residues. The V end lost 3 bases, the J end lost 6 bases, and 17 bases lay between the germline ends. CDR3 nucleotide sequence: TGTGCCAGCAGTGAGGGTATGGGGGGGGGCCAGACCCAGTACTTC. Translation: CASSEGMGGGQTQYF.

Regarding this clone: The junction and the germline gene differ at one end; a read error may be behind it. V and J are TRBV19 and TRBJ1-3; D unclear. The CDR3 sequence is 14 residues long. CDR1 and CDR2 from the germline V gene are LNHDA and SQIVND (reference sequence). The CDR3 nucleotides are TGTACCAGTAGGCAGAAGGCGGGAGGAAACACCATATATTTT. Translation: CTSRQKAGGNTIYF.

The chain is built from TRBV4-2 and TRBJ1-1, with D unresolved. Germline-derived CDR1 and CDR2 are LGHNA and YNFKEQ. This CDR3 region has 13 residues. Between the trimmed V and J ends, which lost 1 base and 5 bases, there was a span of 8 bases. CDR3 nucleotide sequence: TGTGCCAGCAGCCAAGGTACAAGGACTGAAGCTTTCTTT. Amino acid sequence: CASSQGTRTEAFF.

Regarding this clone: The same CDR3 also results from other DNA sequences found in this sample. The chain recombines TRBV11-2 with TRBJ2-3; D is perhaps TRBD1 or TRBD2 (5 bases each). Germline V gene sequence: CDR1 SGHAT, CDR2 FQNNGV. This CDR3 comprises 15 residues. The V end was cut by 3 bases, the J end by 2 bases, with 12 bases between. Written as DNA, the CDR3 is TGTGCCAGCAGCTTGGGACGACCCTTCACAGATACGCAGTATTTT. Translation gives CASSLGRPFTDTQYF.

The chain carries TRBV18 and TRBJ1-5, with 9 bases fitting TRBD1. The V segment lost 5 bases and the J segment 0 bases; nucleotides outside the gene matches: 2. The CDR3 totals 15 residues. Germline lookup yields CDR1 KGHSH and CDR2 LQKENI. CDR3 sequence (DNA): TGTGCCAGCTCATTACAGGGGGCTAGCAATCAGCCCCAGCATTTT. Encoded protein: CASSLQGASNQPQHF.

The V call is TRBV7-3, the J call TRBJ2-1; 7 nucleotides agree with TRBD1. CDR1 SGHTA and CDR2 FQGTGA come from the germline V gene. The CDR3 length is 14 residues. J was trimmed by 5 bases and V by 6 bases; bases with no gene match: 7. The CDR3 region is CASSQDRYNNEQFF. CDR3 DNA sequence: TGTGCCAGCAGTCAGGACAGGTACAACAATGAGCAGTTCTTC.

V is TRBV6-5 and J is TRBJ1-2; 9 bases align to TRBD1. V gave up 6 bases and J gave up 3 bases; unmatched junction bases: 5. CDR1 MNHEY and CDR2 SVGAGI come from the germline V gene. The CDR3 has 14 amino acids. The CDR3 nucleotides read TGTGCCAGCAGCCAGGACAGGGGTCACTATGGCTACACCTTC. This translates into CASSQDRGHYGYTF.

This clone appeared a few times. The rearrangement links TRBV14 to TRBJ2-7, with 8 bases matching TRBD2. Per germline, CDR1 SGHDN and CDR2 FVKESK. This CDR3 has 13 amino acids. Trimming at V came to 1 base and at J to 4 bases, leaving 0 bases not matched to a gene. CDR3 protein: CASSQGLAYEQYF. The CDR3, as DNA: TGTGCCAGCAGCCAAGGACTAGCGTACGAGCAGTACTTC.

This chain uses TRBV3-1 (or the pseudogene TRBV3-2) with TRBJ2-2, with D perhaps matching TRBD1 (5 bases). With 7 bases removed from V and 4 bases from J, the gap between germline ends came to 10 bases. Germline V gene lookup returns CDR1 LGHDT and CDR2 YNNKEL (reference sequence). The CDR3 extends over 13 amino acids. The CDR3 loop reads CASNRRGTGELFF. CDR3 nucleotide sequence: TGTGCCAGCAACAGAAGGGGCACCGGGGAGCTGTTTTTT.

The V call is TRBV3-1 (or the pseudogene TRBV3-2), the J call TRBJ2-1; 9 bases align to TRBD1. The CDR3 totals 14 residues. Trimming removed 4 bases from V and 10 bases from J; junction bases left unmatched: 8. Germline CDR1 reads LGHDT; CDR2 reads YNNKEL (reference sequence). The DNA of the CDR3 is TGTGCCAGCAGCCCCCGGGACAGGGTCCCCGAGCAGTTCTTC. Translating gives CASSPRDRVPEQFF.

DNA of the CDR3: TGTGCCAGCAGCCTAGCGGTCCAAGAGACCCAGTACTTC. Its translation: CASSLAVQETQYF. This chain joins TRBV3-1 (or the pseudogene TRBV3-2) and TRBJ2-5, with D possibly matching TRBD2 (6 bases). Germline loops: CDR1 LGHDT, CDR2 YNNKEL (reference sequence). The CDR3 runs to 13 residues. Deletions cut 4 bases from V and 1 base from J, with 7 bases between.

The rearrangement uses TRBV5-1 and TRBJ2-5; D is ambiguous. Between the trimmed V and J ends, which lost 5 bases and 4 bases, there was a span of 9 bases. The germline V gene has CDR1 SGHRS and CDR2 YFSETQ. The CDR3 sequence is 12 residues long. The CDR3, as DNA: TGCGCCAGCAGAGGCATGATAGAGACCCAGTACTTC. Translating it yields CASRGMIETQYF. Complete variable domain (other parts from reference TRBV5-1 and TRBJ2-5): KAGVTQTPRYLIKTRGQQVTLSCSPISGHRSVSWYQQTPGQGLQFLFEYFSETQRNKGNFPGRFSGRQFSNSRSEMNVSTLELGDSALYLCASRGMIETQYFGPGTRLLVL.

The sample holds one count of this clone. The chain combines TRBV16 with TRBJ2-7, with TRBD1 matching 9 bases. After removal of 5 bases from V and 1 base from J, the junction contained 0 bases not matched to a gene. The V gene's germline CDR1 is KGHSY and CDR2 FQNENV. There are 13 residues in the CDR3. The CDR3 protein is CASSGTGSYEQYF. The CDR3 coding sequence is TGTGCCAGCAGCGGGACAGGGTCCTACGAGCAGTACTTC.

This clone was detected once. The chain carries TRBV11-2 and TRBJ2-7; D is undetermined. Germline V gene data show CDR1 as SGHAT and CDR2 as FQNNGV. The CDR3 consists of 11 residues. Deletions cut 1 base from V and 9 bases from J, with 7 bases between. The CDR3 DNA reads TGTGCCAGCAGCTTAGGGGGTCGGCAGTACTTC. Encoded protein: CASSLGGRQYF.

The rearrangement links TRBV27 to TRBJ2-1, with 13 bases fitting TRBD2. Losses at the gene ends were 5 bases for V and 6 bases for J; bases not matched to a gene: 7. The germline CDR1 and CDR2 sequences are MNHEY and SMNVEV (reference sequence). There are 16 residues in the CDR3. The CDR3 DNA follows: TGTGCCAGCAGTGCCCTAACTAGCGGGGGGGCCAATGAGCAGTTCTTC. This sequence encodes CASSALTSGGANEQFF.

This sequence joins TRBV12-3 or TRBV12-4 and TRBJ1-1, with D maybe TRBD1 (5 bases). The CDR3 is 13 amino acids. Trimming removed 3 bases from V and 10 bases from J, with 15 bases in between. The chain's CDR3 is CASSFESREPAFF. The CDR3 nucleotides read TGTGCCAGCAGTTTTGAGTCCAGGGAACCAGCTTTCTTT.

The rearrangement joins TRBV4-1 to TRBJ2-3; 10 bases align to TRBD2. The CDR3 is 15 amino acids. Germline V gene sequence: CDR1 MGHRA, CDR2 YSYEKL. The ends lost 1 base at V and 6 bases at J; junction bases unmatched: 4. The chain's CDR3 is CASSQGAGGRDTQYF. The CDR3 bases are TGCGCCAGCAGCCAAGGAGCGGGGGGGAGGGATACGCAGTATTTT.

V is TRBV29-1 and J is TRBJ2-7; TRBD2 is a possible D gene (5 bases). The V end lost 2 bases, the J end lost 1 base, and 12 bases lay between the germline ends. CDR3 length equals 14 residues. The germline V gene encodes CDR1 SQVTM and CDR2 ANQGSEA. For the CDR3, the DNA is TGCAGCGTTGAACTACAAGACTATTCCTACGAGCAGTACTTC. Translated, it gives CSVELQDYSYEQYF.

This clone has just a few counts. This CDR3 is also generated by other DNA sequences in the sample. The CDR3 loop is CASSQDVRTGGYEQYF. CDR3 nucleotides: TGCGCCAGCAGCCAAGATGTCAGGACAGGGGGCTACGAGCAGTACTTC. This chain links TRBV4-1 with TRBJ2-7; the match to TRBD1 covers 10 bases. The CDR3 spans 16 residues. Trimming took 0 bases from V and 3 from J; bases not matched to a gene: 5. The germline V gene encodes CDR1 MGHRA and CDR2 YSYEKL.